The 21 T cell receptor beta chains below were found in one sample sequenced in a study of blood T cell repertoires in COVID-19. Produced via immunoSEQ multiplex PCR; TCRdb's table is partial and in-frame only. The sample records tens of thousands of clones, approximately 86% being singletons. Sequenced material: peripheral blood. The receptors originated from a human donor in a cohort sampled during active COVID-19.

The chain combines TRBV6-5 with TRBJ2-1; no clear D gene. The V and J ends lost 10 bases and 6 bases respectively, with 16 bases between them. Germline V CDR1 and CDR2: MNHEY, SVGAGI. This CDR3 is 13 amino acids long. The CDR3 DNA is TGTGCCACCCGAGGAGAGTTGGTCAATGAGCAGTTCTTC. Its translation: CATRGELVNEQFF.

With regard to this clone: A read error may produce the germline difference seen at one junction end. This chain joins TRBV7-6 and TRBJ1-2; the D gene is possibly TRBD1 (5 bases). Germline CDR1 SGHVS, CDR2 FNYEAQ. This CDR3 has 12 amino acids. CDR3: CASSLQGSAARF. The CDR3 DNA reads as TGTGCCAGCAGCTTGCAGGGCAGCGCAGCCCGGTTC.

The V call is TRBV7-6, the J call TRBJ2-7; tentative D call: TRBD1 (6 bases). Germline assignment: CDR1 SGHVS and CDR2 FNYEAQ. This CDR3 comprises 15 residues. The V and J ends lost 2 bases and 3 bases respectively, with 14 bases between them. Written as DNA, the CDR3 is TGTGCCAGCAGCTTATCTCCGACAGGTAGCTACGAGCAGTACTTC. It translates to CASSLSPTGSYEQYF.

The chain links TRBV28 to TRBJ2-5, with D possibly being TRBD1 (7 bases). CDR1 MDHEN and CDR2 SYDVKM come from the germline V gene. The V and J ends lost 2 bases and 1 base respectively, with 23 bases between them. The CDR3 contains 19 residues. The CDR3, as DNA: TGTGCCAGCAGTTTAGTCCCTTTTTTGGGCAGGGGGGTCCAAGAGACCCAGTACTTC. Its protein product is CASSLVPFLGRGVQETQYF.

V gene TRBV29-1 combines with J gene TRBJ2-1, with 7 bases lining up with TRBD2. CDR3 length equals 15 residues. V lost 5 bases to trimming and J lost 3 bases; unmatched junction nucleotides: 10. Looked up from germline, CDR1 is SQVTM and CDR2 is ANQGSEA. The CDR3: CSVKAGLADYNEQFF. The DNA for the CDR3 is TGCAGCGTTAAGGCGGGTCTAGCGGACTACAATGAGCAGTTCTTC.

The chain combines TRBV2 with TRBJ1-2, with 7 nucleotides matching TRBD1. The CDR3 loop spans 15 amino acids. Germline V gene data show CDR1 as SNHLY and CDR2 as FYNNEI. V lost 6 bases, J lost 4 bases, and 11 bases stayed unmatched. The CDR3 reads CASSDPGGEGYGYTF. The CDR3 DNA reads TGTGCCAGCAGCGATCCAGGGGGAGAGGGCTATGGCTACACCTTC.

This clone came up a few times. The CDR3 nucleotides read TGTGCCAGCAGCCAAGATGCCGTAACAACCCCAGCCAAAAACATTCAGTACTTC. Protein product: CASSQDAVTTPAKNIQYF. This chain links TRBV3-1 (or the pseudogene TRBV3-2) with TRBJ2-4; the D is unclear. Trimming removed 0 bases from V and 0 bases from J, with 15 bases in between. Per the germline V gene, CDR1 is LGHDT and CDR2 is YNNKEL (reference sequence). The CDR3 contains 18 residues.

The V call is TRBV28, the J call TRBJ2-7, with D possibly TRBD1 on 6 matching bases. Trimming removed 7 bases at V and 3 bases at J, with 19 bases between. The length of the CDR3 is 15 residues. Germline lookup yields CDR1 MDHEN and CDR2 SYDVKM. Here the CDR3 DNA reads TGTGCCAGCATCAGAGGGGGTCCAATTTTCTACGAGCAGTACTTC. It yields the protein CASIRGGPIFYEQYF.

The chain combines TRBV11-2 with TRBJ1-3, with a possible D match to TRBD1 (5 bases). This CDR3 has 15 residues. In germline, CDR1 is SGHAT, CDR2 FQNNGV. Trimming left V 3 bases short and J 7 bases short, with 16 bases between. CDR3 region: CASSLGPGGFNTIYF. The CDR3 coding sequence is TGTGCCAGCAGCTTGGGCCCCGGGGGATTCAACACCATATATTTT.

V gene TRBV7-8 combines with J gene TRBJ2-5, with 8 positions matching TRBD1. The CDR3 is 16 residues long. Losses at the gene ends were 3 bases for V and 6 bases for J; bases not matched to a gene: 12. Germline CDR1 is SGHVS and CDR2 is FQNEAQ. The CDR3, as DNA: TGTGCCAGCAGCTTCTCGTCAAGACAGGGGAGGAAGACCCAGTACTTC. This gives the protein CASSFSSRQGRKTQYF.

V gene TRBV4-3 combines with J gene TRBJ2-1; D gene uncertain. The CDR3 consists of 15 residues. Per germline, CDR1 LGHNA and CDR2 YSLEER. The V end was cut by 4 bases, the J end by 2 bases, with 12 bases between. CDR3 sequence reads: CASSRQVTTYNEQFF. The DNA of the CDR3 is TGCGCCAGCAGCCGACAAGTAACGACCTACAATGAGCAGTTCTTC.

Concerning this clone: One end of the junction does not line up with germline, which may come from a read error. The chain carries TRBV28 and TRBJ2-3; TRBD2 matches 7 bases. The CDR3 has 10 amino acids. In germline, CDR1 is MDHEN, CDR2 SYDVKM. CDR3 nucleotide sequence: TGTGCCATACAAGCGGGAACTTGGGATTTT. Translation gives CAIQAGTWDF. The full variable domain, its missing parts supplied by reference TRBV28 and TRBJ2-3, is DVKVTQSSRYLVKRTGEKVFLECVQDMDHENMFWYRQDPGLGLRLIYFSYDVKMKEKGDIPEGYSVSREKKERFSLILESASTNQTSMYLCAIQAGTWDFGPGTRLTVL.

This clone was counted a few times. The chain carries TRBV7-8 and TRBJ1-2; 7 nucleotides match TRBD1. Trimming removed 5 bases from V and 9 bases from J; junction bases left unmatched: 9. This CDR3 spans 13 amino acids. Germline V gives CDR1 SGHVS, CDR2 FQNEAQ. CDR3 DNA: TGTGCCAGCAGCCCGACGGGACAGAATAGCTACACCTTC. Protein sequence: CASSPTGQNSYTF.

This chain joins TRBV18 and TRBJ2-7; D is possibly TRBD2 (6 bases). The CDR3 extends over 11 amino acids. With 8 bases removed from V and 3 bases from J, the gap between germline ends came to 8 bases. CDR1 is KGHSH, CDR2 LQKENI, per germline. This chain's CDR3 is CASRGFYEQYF. CDR3 coding DNA: TGTGCCAGCCGGGGGTTCTACGAGCAGTACTTC.

This clone was counted only a few times. The V and J genes are TRBV28 and TRBJ1-2; weak D call: TRBD1 (5 bases). Deletions cut 1 base from V and 2 bases from J, with 11 bases between. CDR1 and CDR2 (germline): MDHEN, SYDVKM. The CDR3 extends over 15 amino acids. The CDR3 DNA is TGTGCCAGCAGTTTATTCCCAGGGTGGAACTATGGCTACACCTTC. It translates to CASSLFPGWNYGYTF.

This chain joins TRBV2 and TRBJ2-1; the match to TRBD2 covers 11 bases. The junction had 4 bases not matched to a gene; V was cut back by 7 bases and J by 8 bases. Germline CDR1 reads SNHLY; CDR2 reads FYNNEI. CDR3 length: 13 amino acids. Here the CDR3 reads CASTTSGKDEQFF. The CDR3 region has the DNA TGTGCCAGCACGACTAGCGGGAAGGATGAGCAGTTCTTC.

This clone has just a few counts. The chain links TRBV5-1 to TRBJ2-3; D might be TRBD1 (6 bases). This CDR3 region has 14 residues. Germline V CDR1 and CDR2: SGHRS, YFSETQ. V shed 4 bases and J shed 3 bases, with 12 bases lying between them. The CDR3: CASSPGVTTDTQYF. In DNA form, the CDR3 reads TGCGCCAGCAGCCCAGGGGTGACAACAGATACGCAGTATTTT. The full variable domain, with the rest looked up from reference TRBV5-1 and TRBJ2-3, is KAGVTQTPRYLIKTRGQQVTLSCSPISGHRSVSWYQQTPGQGLQFLFEYFSETQRNKGNFPGRFSGRQFSNSRSEMNVSTLELGDSALYLCASSPGVTTDTQYFGPGTRLTVL.

The CDR3 DNA reads TGTGCCAGCGGGCAGGGGGAAACTAATGAAAAACTGTTTTTT. Translation gives CASGQGETNEKLFF. The genes are TRBV2 and TRBJ1-4; 7 nucleotides match TRBD1. Losses at the gene ends were 8 bases for V and 1 base for J; bases not matched to a gene: 4. Germline CDR1 and CDR2: SNHLY and FYNNEI. The CDR3 totals 14 residues.

V is TRBV5-1 and J is TRBJ1-5; D ambiguous. The CDR3 contains 15 residues. The V end was cut by 5 bases, the J end by 0 bases, with 12 bases between. Germline assignment: CDR1 SGHRS and CDR2 YFSETQ. CDR3 sequence reads: CASRAGPYSNQPQHF. For the CDR3, the DNA is TGCGCCAGCAGGGCTGGCCCTTATAGCAATCAGCCCCAGCATTTT. Together with reference TRBV5-1 and TRBJ1-5, the CDR3 gives the full variable domain: KAGVTQTPRYLIKTRGQQVTLSCSPISGHRSVSWYQQTPGQGLQFLFEYFSETQRNKGNFPGRFSGRQFSNSRSEMNVSTLELGDSALYLCASRAGPYSNQPQHFGDGTRLSIL.

The CDR3 is CASSFTSGSTDTQYF. The CDR3, as DNA: TGTGCCAGCAGCTTTACTAGCGGGAGCACAGATACGCAGTATTTT. V usage is TRBV11-2 and J usage is TRBJ2-3, with TRBD2 matching over 9 bases. The CDR3 loop spans 15 amino acids. V was clipped by 3 bases and J by 0 bases; unmatched bases: 1. Germline V gene data show CDR1 as SGHAT and CDR2 as FQNNGV.

V usage is TRBV21-1 and J usage is TRBJ2-5; TRBD1 is the table's D call and was not checked against the DNA. TRBV21-1 is reported as a pseudogene. The CDR3 contains 18 residues. Written as DNA, the CDR3 is TGTGCCAGCAGCAAAGGGAGACCCCCGGGACAGGGCACAGAGACCCAGTACTTC. The encoded protein is CASSKGRPPGQGTETQYF.